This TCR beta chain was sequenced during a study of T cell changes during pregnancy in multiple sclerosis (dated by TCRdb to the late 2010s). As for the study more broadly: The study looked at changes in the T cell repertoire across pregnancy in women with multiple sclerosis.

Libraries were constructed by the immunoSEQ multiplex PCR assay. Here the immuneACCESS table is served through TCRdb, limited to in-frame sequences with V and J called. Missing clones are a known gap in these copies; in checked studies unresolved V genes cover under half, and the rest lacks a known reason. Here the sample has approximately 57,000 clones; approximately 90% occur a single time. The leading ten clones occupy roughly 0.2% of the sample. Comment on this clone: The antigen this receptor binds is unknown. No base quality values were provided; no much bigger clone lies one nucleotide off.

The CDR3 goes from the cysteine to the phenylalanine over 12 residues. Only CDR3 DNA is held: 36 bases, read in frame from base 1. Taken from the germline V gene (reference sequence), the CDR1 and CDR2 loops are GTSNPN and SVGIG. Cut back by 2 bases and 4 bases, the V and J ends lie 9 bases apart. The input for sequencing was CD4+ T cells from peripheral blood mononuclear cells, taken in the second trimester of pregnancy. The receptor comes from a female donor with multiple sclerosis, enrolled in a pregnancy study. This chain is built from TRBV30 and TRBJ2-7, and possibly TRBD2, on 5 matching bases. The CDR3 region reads CAWSSGAYEQYF. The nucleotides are TGTGCCTGGAGTAGCGGAGCTTACGAGCAGTACTTC.